These 20 T cell receptor beta chains came from one sample sequenced in a study of shared clonotypes between healthy human individuals. Sequenced by immunoSEQ multiplex PCR; TCRdb stores in-frame clones only, minus some. The sample has about 600,000 clones; around 97% are singletons. Sequencing input: naive CD4+ T cells sorted from blood. Subset specified: CD45RA+ positively selected. Receptors were obtained from a woman in her 30s in good health.

This rearrangement joins TRBV28 to TRBJ1-5; 9 nucleotides agree with TRBD1. CDR1 MDHEN and CDR2 SYDVKM come from the germline V gene. V lost 4 bases, J lost 5 bases, and 6 bases stayed unmatched. This CDR3 region has 15 residues. CDR3 sequence: CASSSPGTGYQPQHF. CDR3 nucleotide sequence: TGTGCCAGCAGTTCACCAGGGACAGGGTATCAGCCCCAGCATTTT. Full variable domain (rest looked up from reference TRBV28 and TRBJ1-5): DVKVTQSSRYLVKRTGEKVFLECVQDMDHENMFWYRQDPGLGLRLIYFSYDVKMKEKGDIPEGYSVSREKKERFSLILESASTNQTSMYLCASSSPGTGYQPQHFGDGTRLSIL.

The rearrangement links TRBV10-3 to TRBJ2-7, with D hard to call. CDR1 is ENHRY and CDR2 is SYGVKD in the germline V gene. This CDR3 spans 14 amino acids. V was pared by 9 bases and J by 0 bases, with 15 bases between. The CDR3 DNA is TGTGCCATTGGGTTGGGAAGGAGCTCCTACGAGCAGTACTTC. It is translated as CAIGLGRSSYEQYF.

In its sample, this clone was seen once. This chain links TRBV27 with TRBJ1-2; possibly TRBD1 for D (5 bases). CDR1 is MNHEY, CDR2 SMNVEV, per germline (reference sequence). The V end was cut by 0 bases, the J end by 3 bases, with 11 bases between. The CDR3 consists of 15 residues. The CDR3 sequence: CASSLSAGRDYGYTF. CDR3 sequence (DNA): TGTGCCAGCAGTTTATCGGCAGGGAGGGACTATGGCTACACCTTC.

The chain combines TRBV18 with TRBJ2-3; 8 bases map to TRBD1. Trimming cost V 4 bases and J 5 bases; bases outside gene matches: 5. The germline CDR1 and CDR2 sequences are KGHSH and LQKENI. There are 14 residues in the CDR3. CDR3 loop: CASSRGQGQDTQYF. The CDR3 DNA reads as TGTGCCAGCTCACGCGGACAGGGACAAGATACGCAGTATTTT.

This clone was counted only a few times. V gene TRBV7-9 combines with J gene TRBJ2-5; 10 nucleotides agree with TRBD1. J gave up 5 bases and V 5 bases, and 5 bases lay outside the gene matches. This CDR3 region has 14 residues. Germline V gives CDR1 SEHNR, CDR2 FQNEAQ (reference sequence). The DNA of the CDR3 is TGTGCCAGCAGCCTGGAGGGACAGGGGGAGACCCAGTACTTC. Translation: CASSLEGQGETQYF.

This clone was seen just once. The chain carries TRBV7-3 and TRBJ2-2; D is unclear. V was pared by 2 bases and J by 7 bases, with 14 bases between. Germline V gene sequence: CDR1 SGHTA, CDR2 FQGTGA. CDR3 length: 15 residues. As DNA, the CDR3 is TGTGCCAGCAGCTTATTCAAGGTCCCGGTCGGGGAGCTGTTTTTT. Translation gives CASSLFKVPVGELFF.

The chain is built from TRBV7-3 and TRBJ2-3; D unclear. The CDR3 runs 13 residues. Germline V gene data show CDR1 as SGHTA and CDR2 as FQGTGA. V shed 4 bases and J shed 3 bases, with 8 bases lying between them. Here the CDR3 DNA reads TGTGCCAGCAGCTCGGCAGTGACAGATACGCAGTATTTT. It translates to CASSSAVTDTQYF.

On this clone itself: The sample contains more than one DNA sequence encoding this CDR3. The chain recombines TRBV28 with TRBJ1-1; 8 nucleotides agree with TRBD1. The CDR3 spans 14 residues. CDR1 and CDR2 from the germline V gene are MDHEN and SYDVKM. The ends lost 6 bases at V and 1 base at J; junction bases unmatched: 4. The CDR3: CASSTGQGNTEAFF. In nucleotides, the CDR3 is TGTGCCAGCAGCACAGGACAGGGGAACACTGAAGCTTTCTTT. Using reference TRBV28 and TRBJ1-1 for the parts outside the CDR3, the full variable domain is DVKVTQSSRYLVKRTGEKVFLECVQDMDHENMFWYRQDPGLGLRLIYFSYDVKMKEKGDIPEGYSVSREKKERFSLILESASTNQTSMYLCASSTGQGNTEAFFGQGTRLTVV.

The V and J genes are TRBV7-9 and TRBJ2-7; 9 bases agree with TRBD2. There are 19 residues in the CDR3. The trim removed 1 base at V and 6 bases at J, leaving 19 bases unmatched. Germline-derived CDR1 and CDR2 are SEHNR and FQNEAQ (reference sequence). This chain's CDR3 is CASSLGRSLAGERRGEQYF. The CDR3 nucleotides read TGTGCCAGCAGCTTAGGGCGAAGTTTAGCGGGAGAGAGGAGGGGCGAGCAGTACTTC.

J is TRBJ2-7 and V is TRBV10-3; D is perhaps TRBD1 (6 bases). Germline CDR1 and CDR2: ENHRY and SYGVKD. Trimming left V 10 bases short and J 4 bases short, with 17 bases between. CDR3 length: 13 residues. The CDR3 sequence is CATKQGQVYEQYF. In DNA form, the CDR3 reads TGTGCCACGAAACAGGGCCAGGTATACGAGCAGTACTTC.

The J gene is TRBJ1-2, the V gene TRBV6-5; 7 bases align to TRBD1. CDR1 is MNHEY and CDR2 is SVGAGI in the germline V gene. With V trimmed by 6 bases and J by 10 bases, 11 bases remained unmatched. The CDR3 sequence is 13 residues long. CDR3 sequence (DNA): TGTGCCAGCAGCCCCGGGACAGCGAAATTCTACACCTTC. It specifies CASSPGTAKFYTF.

The chain employs TRBV19 and TRBJ1-1; D is uncertain. The CDR3 extends over 11 amino acids. The V end was cut by 5 bases, the J end by 7 bases, with 8 bases between. Germline loops: CDR1 LNHDA, CDR2 SQIVND (reference sequence). CDR3 in amino acids: CASSSVVEAFF. The CDR3 DNA is TGTGCCAGTAGTTCCGTCGTTGAAGCTTTCTTT. Drawing the rest from reference TRBV19 and TRBJ1-1, the complete variable domain is DGGITQSPKYLFRKEGQNVTLSCEQNLNHDAMYWYRQDPGQGLRLIYYSQIVNDFQKGDIAEGYSVSREKKESFPLTVTSAQKNPTAFYLCASSSVVEAFFGQGTRLTVV.

This clone was picked up one time. V and J are TRBV28 and TRBJ2-1; 9 bases fit TRBD1. This CDR3 contains 15 residues. J lost 6 bases, V lost 3 bases, and 6 bases had no gene match. Germline CDR1 and CDR2: MDHEN and SYDVKM. This CDR3 is CASSFGQGFLNEQFF. Written as DNA, the CDR3 is TGTGCCAGCAGTTTTGGACAGGGGTTTCTCAATGAGCAGTTCTTC.

This sequence joins TRBV11-1 and TRBJ1-2; 7 positions match TRBD1. CDR3 size: 15 residues. Losses at the gene ends were 5 bases for V and 0 bases for J; bases not matched to a gene: 6. CDR1 and CDR2 (germline): SGHAT, FQDESV (reference sequence). The CDR3 DNA reads TGTGCCAGCAGCCAAATGGGACAGACTAACTATGGCTACACCTTC. Its translation is CASSQMGQTNYGYTF.

V usage is TRBV5-1 and J usage is TRBJ1-1; D is undetermined. The CDR3 is 13 residues long. V shed 1 base and J shed 6 bases, with 10 bases lying between them. The germline gives CDR1 SGHRS, CDR2 YFSETQ. The CDR3 protein is CASSLIREAEAFF. The CDR3 DNA sequence: TGCGCCAGCAGCTTGATAAGGGAAGCTGAAGCTTTCTTT.

The chain uses TRBV19 and TRBJ2-6; possibly TRBD1 for D (5 bases). The CDR3 is 17 amino acids. V lost 3 bases and J 0 bases, leaving 12 bases between the germline ends. CDR1 LNHDA and CDR2 SQIVND come from the germline V gene (reference sequence). The CDR3 nucleotides are TGTGCCAGTAGTATGGTAGGGGTTCTCTCTGGGGCCAACGTCCTGACTTTC. The encoded protein is CASSMVGVLSGANVLTF.

This clone has just one count. The DNA of the CDR3 is TGTGCCAGCAGTGAGACTAGCGGGAGGGCCTTTACGCAGTATTTT. Encoded protein: CASSETSGRAFTQYF. The genes are TRBV6-4 and TRBJ2-3; TRBD2 aligns across 14 bases. The V gene end was trimmed by 3 bases and the J gene end by 8 bases; junction bases not matched to a gene: 4. Per germline, CDR1 MRHNA and CDR2 SNTAGT. The CDR3 contains 15 residues.

The chain recombines TRBV30 with TRBJ1-5; the D gene is possibly TRBD1 (5 bases). Trimming took 5 bases from V and 4 from J, leaving 18 bases between them. Germline CDR1 reads GTSNPN; CDR2 reads SVGIG (reference sequence). The CDR3 covers 15 residues. CDR3 protein: CAWWGMAGRNQPQHF. CDR3 nucleotides: TGTGCCTGGTGGGGGATGGCAGGGAGAAATCAGCCCCAGCATTTT.

This clone is a singleton in its sample. This chain links TRBV18 with TRBJ2-3, with 12 bases matching TRBD2. The V and J ends lost 3 bases and 2 bases, in that order; junction bases with no gene match: 6. The germline gives CDR1 KGHSH, CDR2 LQKENI. This CDR3 is 17 amino acids long. The CDR3 loop reads CASSPLGLAGPTDTQYF. The CDR3 coding sequence is TGTGCCAGCTCACCTCTTGGACTAGCGGGACCCACAGATACGCAGTATTTT.

The chain uses TRBV27 and TRBJ2-7; a possible D gene is TRBD2 (6 bases). The germline V and J ends were trimmed by 1 base and 0 bases, with 10 bases remaining between them. Looked up from germline, CDR1 is MNHEY and CDR2 is SMNVEV (reference sequence). CDR3 size: 15 residues. The CDR3 DNA follows: TGTGCCAGCAGTTTATATGGGGACTCCTCCTACGAGCAGTACTTC. It translates to CASSLYGDSSYEQYF.